What follows describes a single TCR beta chain. This sample was included in a study of T-cell memory formation after mild COVID-19. TCRdb independently ran MiXCR on the 5' RACE reads; one entry per CDR3 protein. The sample gives some 150,000 distinct CDR3 sequences, 11% to 15% of which show up once; about 29% is in the top ten. V lost 0 bases, J lost 4 bases, and 4 bases lay in between. CDR3 length: 13 residues. Germline V CDR1 and CDR2: MNHEY, SVGAGI. The TCR was taken from an adult woman who had mild COVID-19 (a few samples of this study predate the infection). Cell type and time point are not known. The sequenced material came from PBMCs or a T cell subset sorted from them (not recorded which). This chain links TRBV6-5 with TRBJ1-5; D is unresolved. In nucleotides, the CDR3 is TGTGCCAGCAGTTACTCAGATAATCAGCCCCAGCATTTT. This encodes CASSYSDNQPQHF.